A single sample gave rise to the 19 T cell receptor beta chains below, sequenced in a study of cytomegalovirus exposure and HLA in healthy donors. The PCR made use of 60 Vbeta and 13 Jbeta primers. The method was immunoSEQ multiplex PCR; TCRdb's version includes in-frame clones alone and lacks a portion of them. This sample has 150,000 to 200,000 clones, with roughly 83% found just once. Source material: PBMCs. These receptors all stem from a young man in good health and CMV-seronegative.

The gene calls are TRBV12-5 and TRBJ1-3, with D uncertain. Germline V gives CDR1 LGHNT, CDR2 FRNRAP. The CDR3 is 15 residues long. V dropped 4 bases and J dropped 2 bases, with 12 bases sitting between them. The CDR3 protein is CASGSGVEAGNTIYF. DNA for the CDR3: TGTGCTAGTGGTTCCGGTGTTGAGGCTGGAAACACCATATATTTT.

This CDR3 reads CASSKKQGNGYTF. CDR3 coding DNA: TGTGCCAGCAGCAAAAAACAGGGGAATGGCTACACCTTC. This chain joins TRBV5-4 and TRBJ1-2, with TRBD1 matching 7 bases. This CDR3 region has 13 residues. In germline, CDR1 is SGHNT, CDR2 YYREEE (reference sequence). Losses at the gene ends were 4 bases for V and 6 bases for J; bases not matched to a gene: 6.

This chain links TRBV2 with TRBJ2-2; D is ambiguous. Trimming pared 6 bases from V and 7 bases from J, leaving 6 bases between. This CDR3 spans 11 amino acids. Per germline, CDR1 SNHLY and CDR2 FYNNEI. CDR3 coding DNA: TGTGCCAGCAGCTCTTTCGGGGAGCTGTTTTTT. Translation gives CASSSFGELFF.

On this clone itself: This specimen includes other DNA sequences encoding the same CDR3. The chain combines TRBV7-9 with TRBJ1-5; D uncertain. The CDR3 contains 12 residues. Per germline, CDR1 SEHNR and CDR2 FQNEAQ (reference sequence). V lost 3 bases, J lost 5 bases, and 5 bases lay in between. The CDR3 nucleotides are TGTGCCAGCAGCTTTTCGGATCAGCCCCAGCATTTT. This gives the protein CASSFSDQPQHF.

This chain connects TRBV27 to TRBJ2-7; 8 bases map to TRBD2. Germline V gene sequence: CDR1 MNHEY, CDR2 SMNVEV (reference sequence). V gave up 4 bases and J gave up 3 bases; unmatched junction bases: 5. This CDR3 spans 14 amino acids. This chain's CDR3 is CASSSSGPHYEQYF. The CDR3 DNA is TGTGCCAGCAGTTCTAGCGGGCCCCACTACGAGCAGTACTTC.

The rearrangement uses TRBV29-1 and TRBJ2-2; TRBD2 aligns across 7 bases. Trimming cost V 3 bases and J 3 bases; bases outside gene matches: 13. Germline V gene data show CDR1 as SQVTM and CDR2 as ANQGSEA. The CDR3 is 17 amino acids. The CDR3 bases are TGCAGCGTTGAGATTTGGACGGCTAGCGGCTACACCGGGGAGCTGTTTTTT. Its protein product is CSVEIWTASGYTGELFF.

The chain recombines TRBV9 with TRBJ1-2; TRBD1 agrees at 12 bases. The ends lost 0 bases at V and 4 bases at J; junction bases unmatched: 1. The CDR3 covers 15 residues. Germline CDR1 reads SGDLS; CDR2 reads YYNGEE. The CDR3 sequence: CASSVEGQGAYGYTF. The DNA for the CDR3 is TGTGCCAGCAGCGTAGAGGGACAGGGGGCCTATGGCTACACCTTC.

The CDR3 nucleotides read TGCGCCAGCAGCCCCGGGACTGGGCTTCACTACGAGCAGTACTTC. Translating it yields CASSPGTGLHYEQYF. This chain connects TRBV4-3 to TRBJ2-5, with a weak D call TRBD2 (6 bases). The J call is doubtful: the DNA matches TRBJ2-7 better. The germline V gene has CDR1 LGHNA and CDR2 YSLEER. The CDR3 contains 15 residues.

The rearrangement joins TRBV2 to TRBJ1-2; 8 bases fit TRBD1. Per the germline V gene, CDR1 is SNHLY and CDR2 is FYNNEI. V shed 2 bases and J 4 bases; nucleotides not matched to a gene: 9. This CDR3 comprises 16 residues. Written as DNA, the CDR3 is TGTGCCAGCAGTGAAAGCAGGGGGCATTCTGGCTATGGCTACACCTTC. Translating gives CASSESRGHSGYGYTF.

The rearrangement joins TRBV7-2 to TRBJ2-3; 8 bases agree with TRBD1. V lost 2 bases and J lost 8; bases outside the gene matches: 9. Per the germline V gene, CDR1 is SGHTA and CDR2 is FQGNSA. The CDR3 is 15 amino acids. The CDR3 DNA follows: TGTGCCAGCAGCTTATTACCCAGGGGGCGGGCTACGCAGTATTTT. This encodes CASSLLPRGRATQYF. Full variable domain (missing parts from reference TRBV7-2 and TRBJ2-3): GAGVSQSPSNKVTEKGKDVELRCDPISGHTALYWYRQSLGQGLEFLIYFQGNSAPDKSGLPSDRFSAERTGGSVSTLTIQRTQQEDSAVYLCASSLLPRGRATQYFGPGTRLTVL.

The rearrangement joins TRBV5-1 to TRBJ2-1; D unclear. This CDR3 has 15 amino acids. V was shortened by 1 base and J by 0 bases, with 8 bases between the two germline ends. Germline values: CDR1 SGHRS, CDR2 YFSETQ. CDR3 amino acids: CASSLSRSSYNEQFF. DNA for the CDR3: TGCGCCAGCAGCTTGTCGCGTTCCTCCTACAATGAGCAGTTCTTC.

The chain uses TRBV18 and TRBJ2-5; 8 positions agree with TRBD2. There are 15 residues in the CDR3. J was trimmed by 4 bases and V by 3 bases; bases with no gene match: 7. Germline CDR1 reads KGHSH; CDR2 reads LQKENI. CDR3 protein: CASSPISGNGETQYF. CDR3 DNA sequence: TGTGCCAGCTCACCTATTAGCGGGAATGGAGAGACCCAGTACTTC.

The chain recombines TRBV7-3 with TRBJ2-1, with TRBD1 matching over 8 bases. CDR1 is SGHTA and CDR2 is FQGTGA in the germline V gene. The CDR3 contains 16 residues. After removal of 0 bases from V and 3 bases from J, the junction contained 4 bases not matched to a gene. Here the CDR3 reads CASSLTRTGRYNEQFF. The CDR3, as DNA: TGTGCCAGCAGCTTAACTAGGACAGGGCGCTACAATGAGCAGTTCTTC.

The count of this clone is one. This chain links TRBV4-3 with TRBJ2-2, with TRBD2 matching 12 bases. The CDR3 length is 18 residues. The junction had 7 bases not matched to a gene; V was cut back by 1 base and J by 4 bases. Germline values: CDR1 LGHNA, CDR2 YSLEER. DNA of the CDR3: TGCGCCAGCAGCCAAGGCGGGACTAGCGGGCCCCTCACCGGGGAGCTGTTTTTT. Its protein product is CASSQGGTSGPLTGELFF.

The rearrangement joins TRBV4-1 to TRBJ2-3; 9 bases map to TRBD2. Germline CDR1 MGHRA, CDR2 YSYEKL. CDR3 length: 19 amino acids. Trimming cost V 4 bases and J 3 bases; bases outside gene matches: 17. In nucleotides, the CDR3 is TGCGCCAGCAGCCGCTTACTACCGGGACTAGCCGTGGAAACAGATACGCAGTATTTT. Its protein product is CASSRLLPGLAVETDTQYF.

J is TRBJ2-5 and V is TRBV2; D possibly corresponds to TRBD2 (7 bases). CDR1 is SNHLY and CDR2 is FYNNEI in the germline V gene. The CDR3 loop spans 12 amino acids. V was shortened by 6 bases and J by 5 bases, with 10 bases between the two germline ends. The CDR3: CASSGGLETQYF. Written as DNA, the CDR3 is TGTGCCAGCAGCGGGGGGCTCGAGACCCAGTACTTC.

The V gene is TRBV13, the J gene TRBJ1-5; D ambiguous. Trimming took 4 bases from V and 6 from J, leaving 13 bases between them. CDR3 length equals 14 residues. Germline-derived CDR1 and CDR2 are PRHDT and FYEKMQ (reference sequence). As DNA, the CDR3 is TGTGCCAGCAGCTCCGGGAGAATCGGTCAGCCCCAGCATTTT. Its protein is CASSSGRIGQPQHF. The full variable domain, in which reference TRBV13 and TRBJ1-5 provide the parts outside the CDR3, is AAGVIQSPRHLIKEKRETATLKCYPIPRHDTVYWYQQGPGQDPQFLISFYEKMQSDKGSIPDRFSAQQFSDYHSELNMSSLELGDSALYFCASSSGRIGQPQHFGDGTRLSIL.

The V and J genes are TRBV7-2 and TRBJ2-5; D is ambiguous. The germline gives CDR1 SGHTA, CDR2 FQGNSA. The CDR3 loop spans 11 amino acids. V gave up 3 bases and J gave up 4 bases, with 3 bases separating them. The CDR3 protein is CASSFGETQYF. The CDR3 DNA reads as TGTGCCAGCAGCTTCGGAGAGACCCAGTACTTC.

The chain is built from TRBV11-2 and TRBJ2-1; no reliable D call. CDR3 length equals 15 residues. Trimming left V 2 bases short and J 0 bases short, with 8 bases between. Germline V gene lookup returns CDR1 SGHAT and CDR2 FQNNGV. The CDR3 loop is CASSLSSSSYNEQFF. CDR3 bases: TGTGCCAGCAGCTTATCGTCGAGCTCCTACAATGAGCAGTTCTTC.